Listed below are T cell receptor beta chains from one sample, sequenced in a study of blood T cell repertoires in COVID-19. Only in-frame clones appear in the TCRdb table, and some are missing; sequencing was by immunoSEQ multiplex PCR. The table lists some 520,000 clones, approximately 89% of them singletons. Sequenced sample: peripheral blood. The source is a young man with COVID-19, enrolled during active disease. CDR3s include the opening cysteine and the closing phenylalanine or tryptophan. Each record gives: J gene, clone size, D gene, V gene, CDR3 DNA, CDR3 protein. A D gene is named only where the DNA matches it firmly. A row's size may be missing; if present it is once, few, many or a size class.

J: TRBJ2-2; size: once; D: TRBD2; V: TRBV12-5; DNA: TGTGCTAGTGGTGGTAGCGGGAGTCGAGGCACCGGGGAGCTGTTTTTT; CDR3: CASGGSGSRGTGELFF
J: TRBJ2-1; size: NA; D: TRBD2; V: TRBV7-9; DNA: TGTGCCAGCAGCTTCAGCCAGCGGGAGGGCCTGGTCTTC; CDR3: CASSFSQREGLVF
J: TRBJ1-6; size: NA; D: NA; V: TRBV27; DNA: TGTGCCAGCAGCCCTAGGAATTCACCCCTCCACTTT; CDR3: CASSPRNSPLHF
J: TRBJ2-3; size: many; D: NA; V: TRBV19; DNA: TGTGCCAGTAGTATCCCCGGGAGCCCCACAGATACGCAGTATTTT; CDR3: CASSIPGSPTDTQYF
J: TRBJ2-7; size: NA; D: NA; V: TRBV9; DNA: TGTGCCAGCAGCGTAAATCCAGGTCCGACCTACGAGCAGTACTTC; CDR3: CASSVNPGPTYEQYF
J: TRBJ2-1; size: NA; D: NA; V: TRBV7-9; DNA: TGTGCCAGCAGCTTAACCGGGACAATCTACAATGAGCAGTTCTTC; CDR3: CASSLTGTIYNEQFF
J: TRBJ2-7; size: NA; D: TRBD2; V: TRBV19; DNA: TGTGCCAGTAGTATCGGGGCGGGGGGGCCCCGCGAGCAGTACTTC; CDR3: CASSIGAGGPREQYF
J: TRBJ1-2; size: NA; D: NA; V: TRBV5-6; DNA: TGTGCCAGCAGCTTTAGACAGGCTAACCGCGGCTACACCTTC; CDR3: CASSFRQANRGYTF
J: TRBJ1-1; size: NA; D: NA; V: TRBV25-1; DNA: TGTGCCAGCAGTGAATATGGTTGGGGGCCGAACACTGAAGCTTTCTTT; CDR3: CASSEYGWGPNTEAFF
J: TRBJ2-3; size: NA; D: TRBD2; V: TRBV19; DNA: TGTGCCAGTAGTTCTCACCGACTAGCGGACACAGATACGCAGTATTTT; CDR3: CASSSHRLADTDTQYF
J: TRBJ2-1; size: NA; D: TRBD2; V: TRBV11-2; DNA: TGTGCCAGCAGTTTAGCGGGAAGCTCCTACAATGAGCAGTTCTTC; CDR3: CASSLAGSSYNEQFF
J: TRBJ1-6; size: NA; D: NA; V: TRBV5-1; DNA: TGCGCCAGCAGCGGGGGGACGACCAATAATTCACCCCTCCACTTT; CDR3: CASSGGTTNNSPLHF
J: TRBJ1-2; size: once; D: TRBD1; V: TRBV2; DNA: TGTGCCAGCCCCCGGGACAGGGAAGGAGGAGGCTACACCTTC; CDR3: CASPRDREGGGYTF
J: TRBJ1-6; size: NA; D: TRBD1; V: TRBV6-4; DNA: TGTGCCAGCAGTCGGGACAGCCGTAATTCACCCCTCCACTTT; CDR3: CASSRDSRNSPLHF
J: TRBJ1-2; size: once; D: NA; V: TRBV5-6; DNA: TGTGCCAGCTCTAGGAGAAGGTATGGCTACACCTTC; CDR3: CASSRRRYGYTF
J: TRBJ2-5; size: NA; D: NA; V: TRBV3-1/TRBV3-2; DNA: TGTGCCAGCAGCCAAGTCACAACACACGAGACCCAGTACTTC; CDR3: CASSQVTTHETQYF
J: TRBJ2-2; size: NA; D: NA; V: TRBV25-1; DNA: TGTGCCAGCAGTGAATGGCCTGAGAACACCGGGGAGCTGTTTTTT; CDR3: CASSEWPENTGELFF
J: TRBJ2-1; size: NA; D: TRBD2; V: TRBV7-9; DNA: TGTGCCAGCAGGGAGCGGGAAGTTGAGCAGTTCTTC; CDR3: CASREREVEQFF
J: TRBJ1-2; size: NA; D: TRBD1; V: TRBV2; DNA: TGTGCCAGCAGTCCAGGGGGCGCAAGATATGGCTACACCTTC; CDR3: CASSPGGARYGYTF
J: TRBJ2-2; size: NA; D: TRBD1; V: TRBV11-3; DNA: TGTGCCAGCAGCCCAGGAGGACAGGGGACTCCAAACACCGGGGAGCTGTTTTTT; CDR3: CASSPGGQGTPNTGELFF
J: TRBJ1-1; size: NA; D: TRBD1; V: TRBV9; DNA: TGTGCCAGCAGCGCCACAGGGGGCATGAATTTCGGAGCTTTCTTT; CDR3: CASSATGGMNFGAFF
J: TRBJ2-2; size: NA; D: NA; V: TRBV7-3; DNA: TGTGCCAGCAGCTTAGCGGGACCCTACGACCTGTTTTTT; CDR3: CASSLAGPYDLFF
J: TRBJ2-1; size: NA; D: TRBD2; V: TRBV5-1; DNA: TGCGCCAGCAGCTTAAGCGGCGGGGGGGCATTAGGTGAGCAGTTCTTC; CDR3: CASSLSGGGALGEQFF
J: TRBJ2-6; size: NA; D: TRBD2; V: TRBV4-1; DNA: TGCGCCAGCAGCCAAGTTAGGGGACTAGCGATCTCTGGGGCCAACGTCCTGACTTTC; CDR3: CASSQVRGLAISGANVLTF
J: TRBJ2-7; size: NA; D: NA; V: TRBV7-3; DNA: TGTGCCAGCAGCTTAACCCCCGGTCCTTCCTACGAGCAGTACTTC; CDR3: CASSLTPGPSYEQYF
J: TRBJ2-1; size: NA; D: TRBD1; V: TRBV19; DNA: TGTGCCAGTACCGTGGGGACAGGGACTTACAATGAGCAGTTCTTC; CDR3: CASTVGTGTYNEQFF
J: TRBJ1-2; size: NA; D: NA; V: TRBV7-2; DNA: TGTGCCAGCAGCGCGACGGGTAATCGCTACACCTTC; CDR3: CASSATGNRYTF
J: TRBJ2-2; size: NA; D: TRBD2; V: TRBV7-9; DNA: TGTGCCAGCCGGGTAGCGGGAACCGGGGAGCTGTTTTTT; CDR3: CASRVAGTGELFF
J: TRBJ2-7; size: NA; D: NA; V: TRBV18; DNA: TGTGCCAGCTCACCACGACGCTCAGGGATCACCCCCTACGAGCAGTACTTC; CDR3: CASSPRRSGITPYEQYF
J: TRBJ1-1; size: NA; D: NA; V: TRBV3-1/TRBV3-2; DNA: TGTGCCAGCAGCCAAGATCTCAGGGATCACACTGAAGCTTTCTTT; CDR3: CASSQDLRDHTEAFF
J: TRBJ1-2; size: NA; D: NA; V: TRBV5-7; DNA: TGTGCCAGCAGCTTGGCCTCGGGATTTGGGGATGGCTACACCTTC; CDR3: CASSLASGFGDGYTF
J: TRBJ1-1; size: NA; D: NA; V: TRBV3-1/TRBV3-2; DNA: TGTGCCAGCAGCCAAGAAGTGGCGAACACTGAAGCTTTCTTT; CDR3: CASSQEVANTEAFF
J: TRBJ2-7; size: NA; D: NA; V: TRBV3-1/TRBV3-2; DNA: TGTGCCAGCAGCCACGACTTTAGCGCGTACGAGCAGTACTTC; CDR3: CASSHDFSAYEQYF
J: TRBJ2-5; size: NA; D: TRBD2; V: TRBV11-3; DNA: TGTGCCAGCAGCTCCCGGGGGGGCCTGCGAGAGACCCAGTACTTC; CDR3: CASSSRGGLRETQYF
J: TRBJ2-5; size: NA; D: TRBD1; V: TRBV18; DNA: TGTGCCAGCTCACCCGGGACAGGACGGGAGACCCAGTACTTC; CDR3: CASSPGTGRETQYF
J: TRBJ2-4; size: once; D: NA; V: TRBV5-6; DNA: TGTGCCAGCAGCTCCAGTAGACAGGTTCATAGATACATTCAGTACTTC; CDR3: CASSSSRQVHRYIQYF
J: TRBJ2-6; size: NA; D: NA; V: TRBV5-4; DNA: TGTGCCAGCAGCTTGGGGGGAGATGGGGCCAACGTCCTGACTTTC; CDR3: CASSLGGDGANVLTF